The 20 T cell receptor beta chains below come from one sample, sequenced in a study of T cells in localized non-small cell lung cancer. Here immunoSEQ multiplex PCR was the method, and the copy in TCRdb shows in-frame clones only, minus some. The table shows about 33,000 clones, with roughly nine tenths occurring only once. This material consisted of peripheral blood mononuclear cells, taken before any cancer treatment. These receptor sequences come from a man between 40 and 75 years old with stage III lung adenocarcinoma.

The rearrangement links TRBV11-2 to TRBJ1-3, with D tentatively TRBD1 (6 bases). The CDR3 covers 17 residues. The germline V and J ends were trimmed by 3 bases and 0 bases, with 15 bases remaining between them. CDR1 is SGHAT and CDR2 is FQNNGV in the germline V gene. The CDR3 DNA reads as TGTGCCAGCAGCTTTACCCTTACAGGGATCTCTGGAAACACCATATATTTT. Its protein product is CASSFTLTGISGNTIYF.

V usage is TRBV5-6 and J usage is TRBJ2-4; 10 bases fit TRBD1. The J segment lost 2 bases and the V segment lost 0 bases, leaving 2 bases of the junction unmatched. The CDR3 is 16 amino acids. The germline gives CDR1 SGHDT, CDR2 YYEEEE. CDR3 sequence (DNA): TGTGCCAGCAGCTTGGCGACAGGGGGCACCAAAAACATTCAGTACTTC. Protein: CASSLATGGTKNIQYF.

The rearrangement uses TRBV5-1 and TRBJ2-2; 8 bases are shared with TRBD1. This CDR3 region has 16 residues. Per the germline V gene, CDR1 is SGHRS and CDR2 is YFSETQ. Germline trimming cut 3 bases from V and 3 bases from J; bases unmatched to any gene: 7. The CDR3 spells CASSSQGAWDTGELFF. Here the CDR3 DNA reads TGCGCCAGCAGCTCCCAGGGGGCTTGGGACACCGGGGAGCTGTTTTTT.

The chain uses TRBV5-6 and TRBJ1-1, with D uncertain. The V end was cut by 3 bases, the J end by 5 bases, with 17 bases between. This CDR3 is built from 15 residues. Germline assignment: CDR1 SGHDT and CDR2 YYEEEE. The DNA for the CDR3 is TGTGCCAGCAGCTCTATGCCCGGGGTCGGTACTGAAGCTTTCTTT. This gives the protein CASSSMPGVGTEAFF.

This clone was counted once. The chain joins TRBV20-1 to TRBJ1-1; D is unresolved. Per the germline V gene, CDR1 is DFQATT and CDR2 is SNEGSKA (reference sequence). CDR3 length equals 11 residues. V dropped 1 base and J dropped 0 bases, with 0 bases sitting between them. The CDR3 sequence is CSARVNTEAFF. As DNA, the CDR3 is TGCAGTGCTAGAGTGAACACTGAAGCTTTCTTT.

The chain combines TRBV29-1 with TRBJ2-5; the D gene is possibly TRBD1 (5 bases). CDR1 is SQVTM and CDR2 is ANQGSEA in the germline V gene. This CDR3 spans 12 amino acids. Trimming took off 6 bases at V and 1 base at J, with 9 bases between the two ends. CDR3 in amino acids: CSVGHFQETQYF. The CDR3 DNA reads as TGCAGCGTCGGACACTTCCAAGAGACCCAGTACTTC.

The chain has TRBV14 and TRBJ1-5; TRBD1 agrees at 7 bases. Per the germline V gene, CDR1 is SGHDN and CDR2 is FVKESK. The CDR3 covers 17 residues. The CDR3 loop is CENPPGTEIYSNQPQHF. The CDR3, as DNA: TGTGAAAATCCCCCCGGGACAGAAATATATAGCAATCAGCCCCAGCATTTT.

This clone has a single count. The chain links TRBV18 to TRBJ1-3; 7 nucleotides agree with TRBD1. CDR1 KGHSH and CDR2 LQKENI come from the germline V gene. Trimming at V came to 4 bases and at J to 2 bases, leaving 5 bases not matched to a gene. The CDR3 runs to 15 residues. Here the CDR3 DNA reads TGTGCCAGCTCACGACAGGGTGGTGCTGGAAACACCATATATTTT. This sequence encodes CASSRQGGAGNTIYF.

A few counts support this clone. The chain has TRBV6-4 and TRBJ2-2; no definite D call. Germline V gene sequence: CDR1 MRHNA, CDR2 SNTAGT. The CDR3 spans 13 residues. V lost 4 bases and J 0 bases, leaving 3 bases between the germline ends. The CDR3 region is CASSATNTGELFF. Written as DNA, the CDR3 is TGTGCCAGCAGTGCAACGAACACCGGGGAGCTGTTTTTT.

This sequence joins TRBV20-1 and TRBJ2-7; D gene ambiguous. The CDR3 contains 11 residues. V was clipped by 2 bases and J by 2 bases, with 4 bases between them. Germline lookup yields CDR1 DFQATT and CDR2 SNEGSKA (reference sequence). The CDR3 DNA is TGCAGTGCTAGAAACACCTACGAGCAGTACTTC. This sequence encodes CSARNTYEQYF.

The CDR3 nucleotides are TGTGCCAGTACCTCGGGACAGGGGTGGATTCGGAACACTGAAGCTTTCTTT. Translating gives CASTSGQGWIRNTEAFF. V is TRBV19 and J is TRBJ1-1; TRBD1 agrees at 10 bases. Germline loops: CDR1 LNHDA, CDR2 SQIVND (reference sequence). The CDR3 has 17 amino acids. V lost 7 bases and J lost 1; bases outside the gene matches: 12.

A few counts support this clone. The chain employs TRBV6-6 and TRBJ2-7, with a possible D match to TRBD1 (6 bases). V lost 6 bases to trimming and J lost 0 bases, with 12 bases between them. The CDR3 totals 14 residues. Germline CDR1 is MNHNY and CDR2 is SVGAGI (reference sequence). The CDR3: CASSRDTNSYEQYF. As DNA, the CDR3 is TGTGCCAGCAGCCGGGACACAAACTCCTACGAGCAGTACTTC.

The V gene is TRBV2, the J gene TRBJ1-5, with 8 nucleotides matching TRBD1. This CDR3 contains 15 residues. Germline CDR1 is SNHLY and CDR2 is FYNNEI. The ends lost 7 bases at V and 1 base at J; junction bases unmatched: 6. The CDR3 coding sequence is TGTGCCAGCAATCGACAGGGGATGAGCAATCAGCCCCAGCATTTT. As protein: CASNRQGMSNQPQHF.

The rearrangement links TRBV5-1 to TRBJ1-2, with a possible D match to TRBD1 (6 bases). CDR1 is SGHRS and CDR2 is YFSETQ in the germline V gene. V was trimmed by 4 bases and J by 2 bases, leaving 15 bases between them. The CDR3 has 15 amino acids. This CDR3 is CASSETGGTNYGYTF. The CDR3 DNA is TGCGCCAGCAGCGAGACAGGAGGAACAAACTATGGCTACACCTTC.

The chain joins TRBV14 to TRBJ2-5; 11 bases align to TRBD2. CDR3 length: 19 residues. J gave up 1 base and V 4 bases, and 14 bases lay outside the gene matches. Germline-derived CDR1 and CDR2 are SGHDN and FVKESK. The CDR3 sequence is CASSPPPALAGGSQETQYF. CDR3 sequence (DNA): TGTGCCAGCAGCCCACCTCCTGCGCTAGCGGGGGGCTCCCAAGAGACCCAGTACTTC.

The chain joins TRBV2 to TRBJ1-5, with 7 bases that match TRBD1. After removal of 4 bases from V and 2 bases from J, the junction contained 5 bases not matched to a gene. CDR3 length: 15 amino acids. Germline CDR1 and CDR2: SNHLY and FYNNEI. The CDR3 DNA is TGTGCCAGCAGTGGGGTCAGGGGGGGCAATCAGCCCCAGCATTTT. Translating it yields CASSGVRGGNQPQHF. The full variable domain, with the rest looked up from reference TRBV2 and TRBJ1-5, is EPEVTQTPSHQVTQMGQEVILRCVPISNHLYFYWYRQILGQKVEFLVSFYNNEISEKSEIFDDQFSVERPDGSNFTLKIRSTKLEDSAMYFCASSGVRGGNQPQHFGDGTRLSIL.

The chain combines TRBV30 with TRBJ1-1; 11 nucleotides agree with TRBD1. J gave up 7 bases and V 2 bases, and 15 bases lay outside the gene matches. The CDR3 is made up of 17 amino acids. The germline CDR1 and CDR2 sequences are GTSNPN and SVGIG (reference sequence). CDR3 loop: CAWSITRTGGQGVEAFF. Written as DNA, the CDR3 is TGTGCCTGGAGTATCACTAGGACAGGGGGCCAGGGGGTTGAAGCTTTCTTT.

The V and J genes are TRBV5-1 and TRBJ2-3; 9 bases fit TRBD1. This CDR3 is built from 14 residues. Germline CDR1 reads SGHRS; CDR2 reads YFSETQ. The junction had 11 bases not matched to a gene; V was cut back by 4 bases and J by 11 bases. In DNA, the CDR3 is TGCGCCAGCAGCGGCCGGACAGGGGAGGAGAGGCAGTATTTT. Translating gives CASSGRTGEERQYF. Full variable domain (rest looked up from reference TRBV5-1 and TRBJ2-3): KAGVTQTPRYLIKTRGQQVTLSCSPISGHRSVSWYQQTPGQGLQFLFEYFSETQRNKGNFPGRFSGRQFSNSRSEMNVSTLELGDSALYLCASSGRTGEERQYFGPGTRLTVL.

This sequence joins TRBV7-9 and TRBJ2-3; D unresolved. CDR1 and CDR2 from the germline V gene are SEHNR and FQNEAQ (reference sequence). The V end lost 1 base, the J end lost 5 bases, and 1 base lay between the germline ends. This CDR3 region has 11 residues. The CDR3 region is CASSLVDTQYF. The CDR3 DNA reads as TGTGCCAGCAGCTTAGTAGATACGCAGTATTTT.

This chain links TRBV6-1 with TRBJ1-1; weak D call: TRBD1 (6 bases). The ends were cut back, 1 base at V and 9 bases at J, with 12 bases in the middle. CDR1 is MNHNS, CDR2 SASEGT, per germline. This CDR3 spans 13 amino acids. CDR3 in DNA: TGTGCCAGCAGTGAAGACAGGGCGGTCAAAGCTTTCTTT. Translated: CASSEDRAVKAFF.